Following are 15 T cell receptor beta chains from one sample sequenced in a study of blood T cell repertoires in COVID-19. TCRdb's table, derived via immunoSEQ multiplex PCR, lists solely in-frame clones and lacks some. Of under 500,000 clones listed, roughly 91% are singletons. Sequencing was carried out using peripheral blood. The receptors derive from a woman aged 25 to 39 with acute or convalescent COVID-19.

V is TRBV3-1 (or the pseudogene TRBV3-2) and J is TRBJ2-1; 7 positions agree with TRBD1. This CDR3 comprises 14 residues. In germline, CDR1 is LGHDT, CDR2 YNNKEL (reference sequence). The junction had 7 bases not matched to a gene; V was cut back by 5 bases and J by 6 bases. Written as DNA, the CDR3 is TGTGCCAGCAGCAGGGACAGCAATCTCAATGAGCAGTTCTTC. Its translation is CASSRDSNLNEQFF.

The chain is built from TRBV6-5 and TRBJ2-2; possible D gene TRBD2, 6 bases. The CDR3 covers 13 residues. CDR1 is MNHEY and CDR2 is SVGAGI in the germline V gene. Deletions cut 2 bases from V and 5 bases from J, with 6 bases between. The CDR3 bases are TGTGCCAGCAGTTACGCGGGAACCGGGGAGCTGTTTTTT. It encodes CASSYAGTGELFF.

This chain connects TRBV4-1 to TRBJ2-5, with 9 positions matching TRBD1. The germline CDR1 and CDR2 sequences are MGHRA and YSYEKL. Trimming removed 2 bases from V and 6 bases from J; junction bases left unmatched: 13. CDR3 length: 17 amino acids. CDR3 in amino acids: CASSQHAKTGGLKTQYF. In DNA form, the CDR3 reads TGCGCCAGCAGCCAACACGCCAAGACAGGGGGTTTGAAGACCCAGTACTTC.

The V call is TRBV13, the J call TRBJ2-1; a weak D match, TRBD1 (6 bases). The CDR3 spans 16 residues. CDR1 PRHDT and CDR2 FYEKMQ come from the germline V gene (reference sequence). The germline V and J ends were trimmed by 4 bases and 2 bases, with 15 bases remaining between them. The CDR3 loop is CASSSAGTQAYNEQFF. CDR3 sequence (DNA): TGTGCCAGCAGCTCCGCCGGGACACAAGCCTACAATGAGCAGTTCTTC.

The chain has TRBV6-2 or TRBV6-3 and TRBJ1-5, with a weak D call TRBD1 (5 bases). Germline V gene data show CDR1 as MNHEY and CDR2 as SVGEGT. The germline V and J ends were trimmed by 4 bases and 0 bases, with 16 bases remaining between them. The CDR3 is 17 residues long. The CDR3: CASSSISGWYSNQPQHF. In nucleotides, the CDR3 is TGTGCCAGCAGTTCAATCTCAGGGTGGTATAGCAATCAGCCCCAGCATTTT.

This chain joins TRBV7-2 and TRBJ1-6; D is uncertain. The germline V gene has CDR1 SGHTA and CDR2 FQGNSA. The CDR3 is 13 residues long. The V end was cut by 2 bases, the J end by 9 bases, with 8 bases between. For the CDR3, the DNA is TGTGCCAGCAGCTTAAAACTCGGTTCACCCCTCCACTTT. Translating gives CASSLKLGSPLHF.

This chain links TRBV7-2 with TRBJ2-7; possibly TRBD2 for D (6 bases). Germline CDR1 SGHTA, CDR2 FQGNSA. The CDR3 has 13 amino acids. Trimming removed 5 bases from V and 3 bases from J, with 11 bases in between. CDR3: CASSGGYGYEQYF. CDR3 DNA: TGTGCCAGCAGCGGGGGGTACGGCTACGAGCAGTACTTC.

The rearrangement joins TRBV20-1 to TRBJ1-4; D not resolved. Trimming stripped 3 bases from V and 8 bases from J, with 13 bases between. The CDR3 loop spans 13 amino acids. Germline-derived CDR1 and CDR2 are DFQATT and SNEGSKA (reference sequence). The CDR3 is CSASRPGGEKLFF. CDR3 in DNA: TGCAGTGCTAGTCGCCCAGGTGGGGAAAAACTGTTTTTT.

V and J are TRBV29-1 and TRBJ2-7; 12 nucleotides match TRBD1. CDR1 and CDR2 (germline): SQVTM, ANQGSEA. This CDR3 is built from 13 residues. Trimming removed 7 bases from V and 6 bases from J; junction bases left unmatched: 7. CDR3 sequence: CSARRDRGPEQYF. The CDR3 DNA follows: TGCAGCGCCCGGAGGGACAGGGGGCCCGAGCAGTACTTC.

The chain carries TRBV21-1 and TRBJ2-1; TRBD2, the table's D call, was not compared with the DNA. TRBV21-1 is recorded as a pseudogene. The CDR3 contains 17 residues. The CDR3 is CASSTYRDGTTYNEQFF. CDR3 bases: TGTGCCAGCAGCACTTATCGGGACGGGACTACCTACAATGAGCAGTTCTTC.

The chain links TRBV6-6 to TRBJ2-7, with D possibly being TRBD2 (7 bases). The V end lost 1 base, the J end lost 5 bases, and 12 bases lay between the germline ends. This CDR3 has 14 residues. CDR1 MNHNY and CDR2 SVGAGI come from the germline V gene (reference sequence). The CDR3 bases are TGTGCCAGCAGTTACTTTGCGGGGGCAGACGAGCAGTACTTC. This codes for CASSYFAGADEQYF.

V and J are TRBV5-1 and TRBJ2-3; D gene ambiguous. CDR1 SGHRS and CDR2 YFSETQ come from the germline V gene. This CDR3 contains 13 residues. The germline V and J ends were trimmed by 5 bases and 5 bases, with 12 bases remaining between them. CDR3 sequence (DNA): TGCGCCAGCAGACTAAACCCCGGAGATACGCAGTATTTT. Protein: CASRLNPGDTQYF.

The chain is built from TRBV29-1 and TRBJ1-2; D possibly corresponds to TRBD1 (5 bases). The CDR3 is made up of 13 amino acids. Germline V gives CDR1 SQVTM, CDR2 ANQGSEA. V was trimmed by 7 bases and J by 2 bases, leaving 14 bases between them. CDR3: CSGGSRGNYGYTF. The CDR3 DNA reads as TGCAGCGGGGGATCGCGGGGGAACTATGGCTACACCTTC.

About this clone itself: A read error may explain this, as a much larger clone is one base away. The same CDR3 can be traced to other DNA sequences in this sample. This chain connects TRBV19 to TRBJ2-2, with D possibly matching TRBD2 (5 bases). From germline, CDR1 is LNHDA and CDR2 SQIVND (reference sequence). Trimming cost V 3 bases and J 1 base, with 6 bases left between them. The CDR3 extends over 14 amino acids. CDR3 in amino acids: CASSIGENTGELFF. In DNA, the CDR3 is TGTGCCAGTAGTATCGGGGAGAACACCGGGGAGCTGTTTTTT.

The rearrangement joins TRBV2 to TRBJ2-1, with TRBD1 as a possible D gene (6 bases). The V gene lost 6 bases and the J gene lost 4 bases, with 16 bases spanning the gap. This CDR3 region has 15 residues. Germline V CDR1 and CDR2: SNHLY, FYNNEI. CDR3 loop: CASRESTGGYNEQFF. The CDR3 nucleotides are TGTGCCAGCAGAGAATCGACAGGAGGATACAATGAGCAGTTCTTC.